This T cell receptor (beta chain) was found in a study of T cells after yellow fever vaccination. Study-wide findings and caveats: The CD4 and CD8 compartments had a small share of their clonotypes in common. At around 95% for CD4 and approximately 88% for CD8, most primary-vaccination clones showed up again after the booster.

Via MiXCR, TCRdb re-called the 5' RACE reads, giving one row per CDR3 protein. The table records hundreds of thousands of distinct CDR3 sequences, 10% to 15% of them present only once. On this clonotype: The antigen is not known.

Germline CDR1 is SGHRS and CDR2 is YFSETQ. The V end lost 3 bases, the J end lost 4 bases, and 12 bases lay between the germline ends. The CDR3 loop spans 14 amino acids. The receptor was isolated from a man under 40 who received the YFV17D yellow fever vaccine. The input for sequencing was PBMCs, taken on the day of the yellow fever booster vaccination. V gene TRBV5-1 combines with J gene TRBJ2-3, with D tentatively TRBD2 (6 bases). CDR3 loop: CASSSEGDSDTQYF. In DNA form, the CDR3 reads TGCGCCAGCAGCTCGGAAGGGGACTCAGATACGCAGTATTTT.